These T cell receptor beta chains were read from a single sample in a study of control samples from healthy donors and cancer patients. Only in-frame clones appear in the TCRdb table, and some are missing; sequencing was by immunoSEQ multiplex PCR. The repertoire holds about 76,000 clones, with around nine tenths as singletons. What was sequenced was PBMCs. The receptors derive from a woman aged 45-65 years with colorectal cancer. Each CDR3 is given with its conserved first and last residue. The order of the fields is V gene, clone size, J gene, D gene, CDR3 protein, CDR3 DNA. The D gene is left open where the match is weak. Clone size, where shown, is once, few, many, or a class for clones that have expanded.

V: TRBV29-1; size: NA; J: TRBJ1-2; D: NA; CDR3: CSVEEGSPRGWGTPYGYTF; DNA: TGCAGCGTTGAAGAAGGGTCCCCCCGGGGGTGGGGGACGCCTTATGGCTACACCTTC
V: TRBV3-1/TRBV3-2; size: NA; J: TRBJ1-1; D: NA; CDR3: CASSQAWGGVAEAFF; DNA: TGTGCCAGCAGCCAAGCCTGGGGGGGGGTTGCTGAAGCTTTCTTT
V: TRBV7-8; size: NA; J: TRBJ2-3; D: NA; CDR3: CASSPGQTQYF; DNA: TGTGCCAGCAGCCCTGGACAGACGCAGTATTTT
V: TRBV6-2/TRBV6-3; size: NA; J: TRBJ2-1; D: NA; CDR3: CASSGTWYEQFF; DNA: TGTGCCAGCAGTGGCACCTGGTATGAGCAGTTCTTC
V: TRBV2; size: NA; J: TRBJ1-5; D: NA; CDR3: CASSERTAPNSNQPQHF; DNA: TGTGCCAGCAGTGAACGGACAGCCCCCAATAGCAATCAGCCCCAGCATTTT
V: TRBV5-1; size: NA; J: TRBJ2-5; D: NA; CDR3: CASSPSGTGIRETQYF; DNA: TGCGCCAGCAGCCCGTCAGGTACAGGAATTCGAGAGACCCAGTACTTC
V: TRBV6-5; size: NA; J: TRBJ2-5; D: NA; CDR3: CASKKGSKQETQYF; DNA: TGTGCCAGCAAGAAAGGGAGTAAACAAGAGACCCAGTACTTC
V: TRBV3-1/TRBV3-2; size: NA; J: TRBJ2-3; D: TRBD2; CDR3: CASSQDREGTQYF; DNA: TGTGCCAGCAGCCAAGATCGGGAGGGCACGCAGTATTTT
V: TRBV6-5; size: NA; J: TRBJ1-6; D: TRBD1; CDR3: CASRVQGAGNSPLHF; DNA: TGTGCCAGCAGGGTACAGGGGGCCGGTAATTCACCCCTCCACTTT
V: TRBV6-1; size: NA; J: TRBJ2-5; D: NA; CDR3: CASSEMGRQETQYF; DNA: TGTGCCAGCAGTGAAATGGGCCGGCAAGAGACCCAGTACTTC
V: TRBV27; size: NA; J: TRBJ1-1; D: NA; CDR3: CASSFWGSNTEAFF; DNA: TGTGCCAGCAGTTTTTGGGGTTCTAACACTGAAGCTTTCTTT
V: TRBV6-5; size: NA; J: TRBJ1-6; D: NA; CDR3: CASRALGSPLHF; DNA: TGTGCCAGCAGGGCTTTAGGATCACCCCTCCACTTT
V: TRBV6-5; size: NA; J: TRBJ1-6; D: NA; CDR3: CASRPQTIYNSPLHF; DNA: TGTGCCAGCAGGCCCCAGACCATCTATAATTCACCCCTCCACTTT
V: TRBV5-4; size: NA; J: TRBJ2-3; D: TRBD2; CDR3: CASSLMLAGGGQTDTQYF; DNA: TGTGCCAGCAGCTTGATGCTAGCGGGGGGTGGGCAGACAGATACGCAGTATTTT
V: TRBV5-1; size: NA; J: TRBJ1-1; D: TRBD1; CDR3: CASSKTGAGWNTEAFF; DNA: TGCGCCAGCAGCAAGACAGGGGCGGGTTGGAACACTGAAGCTTTCTTT
V: TRBV28; size: NA; J: TRBJ1-3; D: TRBD1; CDR3: CASSRVRTGGFGNTIYF; DNA: TGTGCCAGCAGTAGGGTACGGACAGGGGGATTTGGAAACACCATATATTTT
V: TRBV7-8; size: NA; J: TRBJ2-1; D: NA; CDR3: CASSSGVPSYNEQFF; DNA: TGTGCCAGCAGCTCCGGGGTCCCTTCCTACAATGAGCAGTTCTTC
V: TRBV9; size: NA; J: TRBJ1-1; D: NA; CDR3: CASSVDVATQAFF; DNA: TGTGCCAGCAGCGTAGATGTCGCCACCCAAGCTTTCTTT
V: TRBV6-1; size: NA; J: TRBJ2-1; D: TRBD1; CDR3: CASSERGTGVGPSSYNEQFF; DNA: TGTGCCAGCAGTGAAAGGGGGACAGGGGTAGGTCCGAGTTCCTACAATGAGCAGTTCTTC
V: TRBV5-4; size: NA; J: TRBJ2-5; D: NA; CDR3: CASSSAPKVPQETQYF; DNA: TGTGCCAGCAGCTCTGCCCCCAAGGTCCCCCAAGAGACCCAGTACTTC
V: TRBV2; size: NA; J: TRBJ2-1; D: TRBD1; CDR3: CASSEAHVRQGSNEQFF; DNA: TGTGCCAGCAGTGAAGCGCACGTGAGACAGGGGTCCAATGAGCAGTTCTTC
V: TRBV6-5; size: NA; J: TRBJ1-2; D: NA; CDR3: CASTQRSEDGYTF; DNA: TGTGCCAGCACTCAGAGGTCGGAGGACGGCTACACCTTC
V: TRBV19; size: NA; J: TRBJ1-6; D: TRBD1; CDR3: CASSIWGQGDSPLHF; DNA: TGTGCCAGTAGTATTTGGGGACAGGGAGACTCACCCCTCCACTTT
V: TRBV25-1; size: NA; J: TRBJ1-1; D: TRBD1; CDR3: CATTTGINTEAFF; DNA: TGTGCCACCACGACAGGGATAAACACTGAAGCTTTCTTT
V: TRBV9; size: NA; J: TRBJ1-3; D: NA; CDR3: CASSITAKSSGNTIYF; DNA: TGTGCCAGCAGCATCACAGCGAAGAGCTCTGGAAACACCATATATTTT
V: TRBV6-2/TRBV6-3; size: NA; J: TRBJ2-1; D: TRBD2; CDR3: CASSPRRGGVNEQFF; DNA: TGTGCCAGCAGCCCCCGTCGGGGGGGCGTCAATGAGCAGTTCTTC
V: TRBV7-6; size: NA; J: TRBJ2-2; D: NA; CDR3: CASSLQGMGGELFF; DNA: TGTGCCAGCAGCTTACAGGGAATGGGCGGGGAGCTGTTTTTT
V: TRBV9; size: NA; J: TRBJ1-1; D: NA; CDR3: CASSVDGTRTEAFF; DNA: TGTGCCAGCAGCGTAGACGGCACGCGCACTGAAGCTTTCTTT
V: TRBV7-2; size: NA; J: TRBJ1-6; D: NA; CDR3: CASSLSGLTNSPLHF; DNA: TGTGCCAGCAGCCTCAGTGGTCTGACGAATTCACCCCTCCACTTT
V: TRBV28; size: NA; J: TRBJ1-4; D: TRBD1; CDR3: CASSTRRRGQRNEKLFF; DNA: TGTGCCAGCAGTACGAGGCGTCGGGGACAGAGAAATGAAAAACTGTTTTTT
V: TRBV11-3; size: once; J: TRBJ1-1; D: NA; CDR3: CASSTGSSTEAFF; DNA: TGTGCCAGCAGCACAGGGAGTAGCACTGAAGCTTTCTTT
V: TRBV2; size: NA; J: TRBJ1-1; D: NA; CDR3: CASSVGGRGEAFF; DNA: TGTGCCAGCAGTGTCGGAGGGAGGGGTGAAGCTTTCTTT
V: TRBV7-2; size: NA; J: TRBJ1-5; D: NA; CDR3: CASSLVDNPNQPQHF; DNA: TGTGCCAGCAGCTTAGTTGACAACCCTAATCAGCCCCAGCATTTT
V: TRBV7-9; size: once; J: TRBJ1-2; D: NA; CDR3: CASSLSGVNYGYTF; DNA: TGTGCCAGCAGCTTATCCGGGGTTAACTATGGCTACACCTTC
V: TRBV3-1/TRBV3-2; size: NA; J: TRBJ1-2; D: NA; CDR3: CASSPLTQGLAYGYTF; DNA: TGTGCCAGCAGCCCTCTTACCCAAGGGCTCGCCTATGGCTACACCTTC
V: TRBV27; size: NA; J: TRBJ2-1; D: TRBD2; CDR3: CASSTRGTSYNEQFF; DNA: TGTGCCAGCAGTACACGCGGGACTAGCTACAATGAGCAGTTCTTC
V: TRBV5-1; size: NA; J: TRBJ1-2; D: NA; CDR3: CASSLDSQGPYGYTF; DNA: TGCGCCAGCAGCTTGGACTCGCAGGGTCCCTATGGCTACACCTTC
V: TRBV28; size: NA; J: TRBJ2-3; D: NA; CDR3: CASSPPDRLTDTQYF; DNA: TGTGCCAGCAGCCCCCCTGACAGGTTGACAGATACGCAGTATTTT
V: TRBV28; size: once; J: TRBJ1-2; D: TRBD1; CDR3: CASRTGQEINYGYTF; DNA: TGTGCCAGCAGGACCGGACAGGAGATTAACTATGGCTACACCTTC
V: TRBV6-6; size: NA; J: TRBJ2-2; D: TRBD2; CDR3: CASTHRAGGPAGELFF; DNA: TGTGCCAGCACCCACCGGGCGGGGGGGCCGGCCGGGGAGCTGTTTTTT
V: TRBV5-1; size: NA; J: TRBJ1-1; D: NA; CDR3: CASSFNGQNTEAFF; DNA: TGCGCCAGCAGCTTTAACGGGCAGAACACTGAAGCTTTCTTT
V: TRBV4-3; size: NA; J: TRBJ1-5; D: NA; CDR3: CASSQVAGNQPQHF; DNA: TGCGCCAGCAGCCAAGTCGCCGGGAATCAGCCCCAGCATTTT
V: TRBV28; size: NA; J: TRBJ2-1; D: NA; CDR3: CASSPSPDRSLPSNEQFF; DNA: TGTGCCAGCAGTCCCAGTCCGGACAGATCATTACCCAGCAATGAGCAGTTCTTC
V: TRBV2; size: NA; J: TRBJ2-3; D: NA; CDR3: CASSGGSHSTDTQYF; DNA: TGTGCCAGCAGTGGGGGCTCCCATAGCACAGATACGCAGTATTTT